This passage covers 20 T cell receptor beta chains from one sample sequenced in a study of T cells in localized non-small cell lung cancer. TCRdb's table, derived via immunoSEQ multiplex PCR, lists solely in-frame clones and lacks some. The profile shows approximately 31,000 clones, roughly 78% of them singletons. The material was peripheral blood, obtained before any cancer treatment. The receptors come from a male donor aged 60 or older with stage II squamous cell lung carcinoma.

This chain uses TRBV7-3 with TRBJ2-1; perhaps D is TRBD1 or TRBD2 (5 bases each). The CDR3 sequence is 12 residues long. CDR1 is SGHTA, CDR2 FQGTGA, per germline. The V and J ends lost 3 bases and 10 bases respectively, with 10 bases between them. The CDR3 protein is CASSFSGTEQFF. CDR3 nucleotides: TGTGCCAGCAGCTTTAGTGGGACGGAGCAGTTCTTC.

V is TRBV20-1 and J is TRBJ2-1; D unresolved. The CDR3 covers 9 residues. The V gene's germline CDR1 is DFQATT and CDR2 SNEGSKA (reference sequence). V lost 3 bases, J lost 6 bases, and 0 bases lay in between. The chain's CDR3 is CSASNEQFF. The DNA of the CDR3 is TGCAGTGCTAGCAATGAGCAGTTCTTC.

This clone has a handful of counts. This sequence joins TRBV2 and TRBJ2-7; 9 bases agree with TRBD1. The germline V gene has CDR1 SNHLY and CDR2 FYNNEI. The CDR3 consists of 13 residues. The V gene end was trimmed by 10 bases and the J gene end by 0 bases; junction bases not matched to a gene: 4. This chain's CDR3 is CATGTGTSYEQYF. CDR3 nucleotides: TGTGCCACCGGGACAGGGACCTCCTACGAGCAGTACTTC.

J is TRBJ2-7 and V is TRBV6-1; TRBD2 matches at 8 bases. Germline V lookup: CDR1 MNHNS, CDR2 SASEGT. V shed 3 bases, J shed 3 bases, and the junction held 10 bases outside the gene matches. The CDR3 spans 16 residues. The CDR3 sequence is CASSDPDGLALYEQYF. CDR3 in DNA: TGTGCCAGCAGTGACCCCGACGGACTAGCCCTCTACGAGCAGTACTTC.

This sequence joins TRBV29-1 and TRBJ1-4; no clear D gene. Trimming cost V 6 bases and J 1 base, with 3 bases left between them. CDR1 SQVTM and CDR2 ANQGSEA come from the germline V gene. The CDR3 totals 11 residues. In DNA, the CDR3 is TGCAGCGTGGAAACTAATGAAAAACTGTTTTTT. It yields the protein CSVETNEKLFF.

Within the sample, this clone is medium-sized. The chain has TRBV30 and TRBJ1-2; 9 nucleotides agree with TRBD1. V lost 0 bases and J lost 8; bases outside the gene matches: 7. CDR3 size: 14 residues. CDR1 and CDR2 from the germline V gene are GTSNPN and SVGIG (reference sequence). CDR3: CAWSVDRGVGGYTF. The CDR3 DNA follows: TGTGCCTGGAGTGTCGACAGGGGGGTGGGAGGCTACACCTTC.

This clone was found once. The chain employs TRBV5-6 and TRBJ2-3; 9 bases agree with TRBD2. This CDR3 region has 15 residues. Germline lookup yields CDR1 SGHDT and CDR2 YYEEEE. Losses at the gene ends were 4 bases for V and 3 bases for J; bases not matched to a gene: 6. The CDR3 loop is CASSESSGMTDTQYF. CDR3 in DNA: TGTGCCAGCAGCGAGTCTAGCGGGATGACAGATACGCAGTATTTT.

The CDR3 spells CASSAEYQGAYEQYF. CDR3 DNA sequence: TGCGCCAGCAGCGCCGAATACCAGGGGGCCTACGAGCAGTACTTC. V and J are TRBV4-1 and TRBJ2-7; 7 nucleotides line up with TRBD1. The CDR3 sequence is 15 residues long. The germline gives CDR1 MGHRA, CDR2 YSYEKL. J gave up 2 bases and V 5 bases, and 9 bases lay outside the gene matches.

The rearrangement joins TRBV9 to TRBJ1-2; D remains ambiguous. V shed 0 bases and J shed 14 bases, with 8 bases lying between them. Germline loops: CDR1 SGDLS, CDR2 YYNGEE. This CDR3 comprises 10 residues. CDR3 region: CASSVERQTF. In DNA form, the CDR3 reads TGTGCCAGCAGCGTAGAACGGCAGACCTTC.

This sequence joins TRBV5-6 and TRBJ2-1; D unresolved. This CDR3 spans 11 amino acids. From germline, CDR1 is SGHDT and CDR2 YYEEEE. The V end was cut by 2 bases, the J end by 5 bases, with 2 bases between. The CDR3 region is CASSFDNEQFF. CDR3 DNA sequence: TGTGCCAGCAGCTTCGACAATGAGCAGTTCTTC.

The chain couples TRBV6-1 to TRBJ2-7; 7 bases fit TRBD2. This CDR3 has 14 amino acids. CDR1 MNHNS and CDR2 SASEGT come from the germline V gene. The ends lost 6 bases at V and 2 bases at J; junction bases unmatched: 7. The CDR3 DNA sequence: TGTGCCAGCAGAGTTAGCGGGCCGACCTACGAGCAGTACTTC. Translating it yields CASRVSGPTYEQYF.

This clone was seen just once. This sequence joins TRBV19 and TRBJ2-1; D not certain. The CDR3 runs to 11 residues. The germline CDR1 and CDR2 sequences are LNHDA and SQIVND (reference sequence). Trimming pared 4 bases from V and 14 bases from J, leaving 12 bases between. The CDR3 region has the DNA TGTGCCAGTAGTAAAGGGTCCCGGGAGTTCTTC. Its protein is CASSKGSREFF.

This chain connects TRBV28 to TRBJ1-1; TRBD1 matches at 11 bases. Germline V gene sequence: CDR1 MDHEN, CDR2 SYDVKM. The CDR3 contains 17 residues. V lost 2 bases to trimming and J lost 5 bases; unmatched junction nucleotides: 10. CDR3 sequence: CASSLGGQGDGRTEAFF. CDR3 nucleotides: TGTGCCAGCAGTTTAGGGGGACAGGGGGACGGAAGGACTGAAGCTTTCTTT.

The V gene is TRBV7-9, the J gene TRBJ1-1; D is undetermined. V lost 5 bases and J lost 5, with 15 bases in between. The CDR3 runs to 14 residues. The germline CDR1 and CDR2 sequences are SEHNR and FQNEAQ (reference sequence). This chain's CDR3 is CASSPAGAGTEAFF. DNA of the CDR3: TGTGCCAGCAGCCCCGCGGGTGCGGGGACTGAAGCTTTCTTT. Variable domain in full (rest from reference TRBV7-9 and TRBJ1-1): DTGVSQNPRHKITKRGQNVTFRCDPISEHNRLYWYRQTLGQGPEFLTYFQNEAQLEKSRLLSDRFSAERPKGSFSTLEIQRTEQGDSAMYLCASSPAGAGTEAFFGQGTRLTVV.

V and J are TRBV6-6 and TRBJ1-2; D unclear. V lost 7 bases, J lost 8 bases, and 20 bases lay in between. From germline, CDR1 is MNHNY and CDR2 SVGAGI (reference sequence). CDR3 length: 14 residues. In nucleotides, the CDR3 is TGTGCCAGCACCTCCCGCGCCCTCACTAGCGGCTACACCTTC. Encoded protein: CASTSRALTSGYTF.

The chain recombines TRBV14 with TRBJ2-5; D not resolved. This CDR3 has 9 amino acids. The V gene's germline CDR1 is SGHDN and CDR2 FVKESK. The germline V and J ends were trimmed by 7 bases and 7 bases, with 4 bases remaining between them. CDR3 loop: CASNVTQYF. CDR3 nucleotide sequence: TGTGCCAGCAACGTGACCCAGTACTTC. The whole variable domain, filled in from reference TRBV14 and TRBJ2-5, reads EAGVTQFPSHSVIEKGQTVTLRCDPISGHDNLYWYRRVMGKEIKFLLHFVKESKQDESGMPNNRFLAERTGGTYSTLKVQPAELEDSGVYFCASNVTQYFGPGTRLLVL.

Only a few counts were recorded for this clone. The chain has TRBV29-1 and TRBJ2-1; D remains unclear. This CDR3 comprises 11 residues. V was clipped by 7 bases and J by 3 bases, with 7 bases between them. Germline loops: CDR1 SQVTM, CDR2 ANQGSEA. The CDR3 loop is CSGHFYNEQFF. CDR3 bases: TGCAGCGGTCACTTCTACAATGAGCAGTTCTTC.

This chain links TRBV18 with TRBJ2-2; TRBD2 agrees at 11 bases. Germline trimming cut 0 bases from V and 4 bases from J; bases unmatched to any gene: 7. This CDR3 contains 18 residues. The germline gives CDR1 KGHSH, CDR2 LQKENI. The CDR3: CASSPPSSGRTGTGELFF. CDR3 sequence (DNA): TGTGCCAGCTCACCACCTTCTAGCGGGAGGACGGGCACCGGGGAGCTGTTTTTT. Variable domain in full (rest from reference TRBV18 and TRBJ2-2): NAGVMQNPRHLVRRRGQEARLRCSPMKGHSHVYWYRQLPEEGLKFMVYLQKENIIDESGMPKERFSAEFPKEGPSILRIQQVVRGDSAAYFCASSPPSSGRTGTGELFFGEGSRLTVL.

Here the CDR3 reads CASSAGTGSHEQYF. As DNA, the CDR3 is TGTGCCAGCAGCGCCGGGACAGGATCCCACGAGCAGTACTTC. The V call is TRBV9, the J call TRBJ2-7; 8 bases match TRBD1. Losses at the gene ends were 3 bases for V and 5 bases for J; bases not matched to a gene: 7. The CDR3 is 14 residues long. From germline, CDR1 is SGDLS and CDR2 YYNGEE.

The chain has TRBV4-2 and TRBJ1-5, with D uncertain. The V gene lost 0 bases and the J gene lost 7 bases, with 7 bases spanning the gap. The CDR3 is 13 residues long. Germline-derived CDR1 and CDR2 are LGHNA and YNFKEQ. The CDR3 sequence is CASSQDRAQPQHF. DNA of the CDR3: TGTGCCAGCAGCCAAGATAGGGCCCAGCCCCAGCATTTT.